Reported below is one T cell receptor (beta chain). Time point: patch test 3, about 24 weeks after DPC sensitization. Described treatment: therapeutic diphenylcyclopropenone sensitization with weekly scalp DPC. Whole blood, unfractionated, served as the material for total RNA extraction. One entry per CDR3 protein, called by TCRdb with MiXCR from the RACE reads. The sample has about 39,000 distinct CDR3 sequences, about an eighth seen once. The length of the CDR3 is 14 residues. Germline-derived CDR1 and CDR2 are SQVTM and ANQGSEA. V lost 6 bases and J lost 6, with 19 bases in between. These data come from a study of human T cells and chemical hapten exposure. Turning to the study itself: All through the approximately 24-week study, the scalp of each patient received diphenylcyclopropenone doses weekly.

The source of this sequence is a woman in her thirties or forties with alopecia areata. Some clones in this sample may be carry-over from other donors' samples. The V call is TRBV29-1, the J call TRBJ2-3, with D possibly TRBD2 on 5 matching bases. Sequenced here: whole blood, sampled in connection with sensitization to the hapten diphenylcyclopropenone (DPC). CDR3 sequence (DNA): TGCAGCGTCCGGGGTCCATTAAGCGGTGATACGCAGTATTTT. It yields the protein CSVRGPLSGDTQYF.